The 20 T cell receptor beta chains given below trace back to one sample, sequenced in a study of T-cell reconstitution after alpha-beta-depleted transplantation in children. Construction of the TCRbeta library involved unique molecular identifiers. TCRdb re-analysed the PCR reads in MiXCR, keeping a single row per CDR3 protein. The sample contains some 530,000 distinct CDR3 sequences, around an eighth of which appear only once. The sequencing used PBMCs from the stem cell graft donor, collected from the stem cell graft. The origin of the receptors is a human donor who donated a stem cell graft to a child with combined immunodeficiency.

This clonotype was counted ten times or more. The chain has TRBV29-1 and TRBJ2-3, with TRBD2 matching over 12 bases. Germline trimming cut 1 base from V and 3 bases from J; bases unmatched to any gene: 8. CDR1 SQVTM and CDR2 ANQGSEA come from the germline V gene. The CDR3 is made up of 17 amino acids. Here the CDR3 reads CSVEGGLTSGGTDTQYF. DNA for the CDR3: TGCAGCGTTGAAGGGGGACTGACTAGCGGGGGTACAGATACGCAGTATTTT.

The chain has TRBV12-3 or TRBV12-4 and TRBJ2-1, with 9 nucleotides matching TRBD1. The CDR3 covers 16 residues. V gave up 5 bases and J gave up 9 bases; unmatched junction bases: 14. For the CDR3, the DNA is TGTGCCAGCAGTCCCATGCCCCCGGACAGGGGCAGTGAGCAGTTCTTC. As protein: CASSPMPPDRGSEQFF.

The chain employs TRBV3-1 and TRBJ2-7; possible D gene TRBD2, 6 bases. Germline V gene lookup returns CDR1 LGHDT and CDR2 YNNKEL (reference sequence). The CDR3 consists of 13 residues. V was shortened by 0 bases and J by 4 bases, with 7 bases between the two germline ends. In DNA form, the CDR3 reads TGTGCCAGCAGCCAAGAGACTAGTTACGAGCAGTACTTC. It yields the protein CASSQETSYEQYF.

The chain uses TRBV29-1 and TRBJ1-2, with 7 bases matching TRBD1. V lost 7 bases to trimming and J lost 5 bases; unmatched junction nucleotides: 10. The CDR3 covers 13 residues. Germline V gives CDR1 SQVTM, CDR2 ANQGSEA. CDR3 in amino acids: CSAETGVDYGYTF. CDR3 DNA sequence: TGCAGCGCCGAAACAGGGGTCGATTATGGCTACACCTTC.

This clonotype was counted between two and nine times. The V call is TRBV4-3, the J call TRBJ1-1, with D hard to call. V gave up 3 bases and J gave up 1 base, with 6 bases separating them. The CDR3 contains 13 residues. From germline, CDR1 is LGHNA and CDR2 YSLEER. The CDR3 is CASSHSRNTEAFF. For the CDR3, the DNA is TGCGCCAGCAGCCACTCCAGGAACACTGAAGCTTTCTTT.

Remarks on this clonotype: This CDR3 fails to terminate in the conserved phenylalanine or tryptophan, so it likely reflects a read error. The DNA is left out, because the CDR3 cannot be placed on it with certainty; the CDR3 is given as TCRdb lists it. The chain combines TRBV5-1 with TRBJ1-5; TRBD1 was called by the table and not checked on the DNA. Germline assignment: CDR1 SGHRS and CDR2 YFSETQ. The CDR3 region is 10 residues in length, termini included. CDR3 in amino acids: CASSLNRGEI.

In this sample, this clonotype turned up a few times. J is TRBJ2-2 and V is TRBV29-1; possibly TRBD1 or TRBD2 for D (6 bases each). The length of the CDR3 is 14 residues. The V end lost 7 bases, the J end lost 6 bases, and 18 bases lay between the germline ends. Germline values: CDR1 SQVTM, CDR2 ANQGSEA. Here the CDR3 reads CSGRGGRSSGELFF. CDR3 nucleotides: TGCAGCGGGCGAGGGGGGCGATCCTCCGGGGAGCTGTTTTTT.

The rearrangement joins TRBV4-1 to TRBJ2-1; the match to TRBD2 covers 11 bases. The length of the CDR3 is 16 residues. Per germline, CDR1 MGHRA and CDR2 YSYEKL. J was trimmed by 3 bases and V by 0 bases; bases with no gene match: 1. Here the CDR3 DNA reads TGCGCCAGCAGCCAAGATACTAGCGGGAGCTACAATGAGCAGTTCTTC. Protein: CASSQDTSGSYNEQFF.

This clonotype has just a few counts. The genes are TRBV5-1 and TRBJ1-6; D is unresolved. The CDR3 is 13 amino acids. The germline V gene encodes CDR1 SGHRS and CDR2 YFSETQ. The V and J ends lost 1 base and 5 bases respectively, with 4 bases between them. The CDR3 spells CASSLTNNSPLHF. Here the CDR3 DNA reads TGCGCCAGCAGCTTGACGAATAATTCACCCCTCCACTTT.

This clonotype came up a few times. This chain connects TRBV27 to TRBJ2-7; perhaps D is TRBD1 or TRBD2 (5 bases each). Germline V CDR1 and CDR2: MNHEY, SMNVEV (reference sequence). The ends were cut back, 5 bases at V and 4 bases at J, with 18 bases in the middle. The CDR3 loop spans 15 amino acids. The CDR3 loop reads CASSTWDGGGYEQYF. The CDR3 DNA sequence: TGTGCCAGCAGTACGTGGGACGGCGGCGGGTACGAGCAGTACTTC.

This clonotype has more than one count but fewer than ten. The chain carries TRBV4-3 and TRBJ2-5; D unclear. The CDR3 is made up of 14 amino acids. V was pared by 0 bases and J by 7 bases, with 12 bases between. The germline V gene has CDR1 LGHNA and CDR2 YSLEER. The CDR3, as DNA: TGCGCCAGCAGCCAAGATAGTGGGCGCGGGACCCAGTACTTC. Protein sequence: CASSQDSGRGTQYF.

The DNA for the CDR3 is TGTGCCAGCAGCAAACCTCTGCCTAGCGGGCGCAATGAGCAGTTCTTC. Translating it yields CASSKPLPSGRNEQFF. The chain is built from TRBV21-1 and TRBJ2-1; the D call of TRBD2 is as the table states it, not checked on the DNA. TRBV21-1 has pseudogene status. The CDR3 consists of 16 residues.

The V call is TRBV7-2, the J call TRBJ1-5, with TRBD1 matching over 7 bases. The germline V gene encodes CDR1 SGHTA and CDR2 FQGNSA. The V gene end was trimmed by 1 base and the J gene end by 2 bases; junction bases not matched to a gene: 5. The CDR3 runs 16 residues. As DNA, the CDR3 is TGTGCCAGCAGCTTAGGCGGAGGGGGCGGCAATCAGCCCCAGCATTTT. Encoded protein: CASSLGGGGGNQPQHF.

The chain is built from TRBV5-1 and TRBJ1-2; the D gene is possibly TRBD1 (6 bases). Germline lookup yields CDR1 SGHRS and CDR2 YFSETQ. The CDR3 has 15 amino acids. The V end lost 7 bases, the J end lost 1 base, and 17 bases lay between the germline ends. CDR3: CASAPLGGDNYGYTF. CDR3 DNA: TGCGCCAGCGCTCCCTTGGGGGGCGATAACTATGGCTACACCTTC.

This chain uses TRBV20-1 with TRBJ2-3; 9 bases map to TRBD2. This CDR3 region has 15 residues. J was trimmed by 4 bases and V by 3 bases; bases with no gene match: 8. CDR1 is DFQATT, CDR2 SNEGSKA, per germline (reference sequence). The CDR3 sequence: CSASIASGIADTQYF. CDR3 nucleotide sequence: TGCAGTGCTAGTATCGCTAGCGGGATCGCAGATACGCAGTATTTT.

This clonotype was counted between two and nine times. This CDR3 reads CASSPFPGQGRELFF. The CDR3 DNA reads as TGTGCCAGCAGTCCCTTCCCGGGACAGGGCCGGGAGCTGTTTTTT. The chain links TRBV6-1 to TRBJ2-2; TRBD1 matches at 9 bases. Per the germline V gene, CDR1 is MNHNS and CDR2 is SASEGT. V lost 5 bases to trimming and J lost 9 bases; unmatched junction nucleotides: 10. CDR3 length: 15 residues.

This clonotype was counted only a few times. The V call is TRBV7-9, the J call TRBJ1-2; 8 bases agree with TRBD1. With 1 base clipped from V and 7 bases from J, the junction kept 11 bases outside the gene matches. This CDR3 spans 16 amino acids. Germline CDR1 is SEHNR and CDR2 is FQNEAQ (reference sequence). CDR3 nucleotide sequence: TGTGCCAGCAGCTTAGGCCCAGGGGGCGCAAAGGTTGGCTACACCTTC. This codes for CASSLGPGGAKVGYTF.

In this sample, this clonotype turned up a few times. This chain uses TRBV3-1 with TRBJ2-2, with D perhaps TRBD1 (5 bases). The CDR3 totals 14 residues. Germline CDR1 LGHDT, CDR2 YNNKEL (reference sequence). Trimming removed 2 bases at V and 6 bases at J, with 10 bases between. CDR3 bases: TGTGCCAGCAGCCAACAGGGTTCGTCCGGGGAGCTGTTTTTT. It codes for CASSQQGSSGELFF.

The V and J genes are TRBV24-1 and TRBJ2-5; 9 bases agree with TRBD1. V dropped 6 bases and J dropped 4; count of bases not matched to a gene: 8. Germline lookup yields CDR1 KGHDR and CDR2 SFDVKD. The CDR3 contains 15 residues. CDR3 bases: TGTGCCACCAGTTATTCGGGGACAGGGATAGAGACCCAGTACTTC. Its protein product is CATSYSGTGIETQYF.

In this sample, this clonotype turned up many times. This rearrangement joins TRBV27 to TRBJ2-3, with 8 nucleotides matching TRBD1. This CDR3 comprises 16 residues. Germline V gene data show CDR1 as MNHEY and CDR2 as SMNVEV (reference sequence). The V segment lost 0 bases and the J segment 2 bases; nucleotides outside the gene matches: 4. Here the CDR3 reads CASSLSQTGDTDTQYF. CDR3 coding DNA: TGTGCCAGCAGTTTATCGCAGACAGGGGACACAGATACGCAGTATTTT.